Shown below are 32 T cell receptor beta chains from a single sample sequenced in a study of shared clonotypes between healthy human individuals. The repertoire was sequenced with immunoSEQ multiplex PCR; TCRdb's copy has only in-frame clones and lacks some. The data show around 2.3 million clones, about 94% seen once. Source material: naive CD4+ T cells sorted from blood. Specified subset: CD45RA+ positively selected. These receptors were taken from a man in his late teens or twenties in good health.

This chain joins TRBV5-6 and TRBJ1-6; D unclear. V shed 1 base and J shed 5 bases, with 1 base lying between them. The CDR3 sequence is 12 residues long. CDR1 and CDR2 (germline): SGHDT, YYEEEE. Here the CDR3 DNA reads TGTGCCAGCAGCTTGAATAATTCACCCCTCCACTTT. This encodes CASSLNNSPLHF.

The CDR3 reads CASSGAAPGDHNQPQHF. The CDR3 nucleotides are TGTGCCAGCAGTGGAGCCGCTCCTGGGGACCACAATCAGCCCCAGCATTTT. This chain uses TRBV2 with TRBJ1-5; maybe TRBD1 (5 bases). Trimming left V 4 bases short and J 3 bases short, with 19 bases between. This CDR3 contains 17 residues. Per germline, CDR1 SNHLY and CDR2 FYNNEI.

A remark on this clone: Other DNA sequences in this sample translate to the same CDR3. The chain links TRBV10-1 to TRBJ1-1; tentative D call: TRBD1 (5 bases). Germline V gene data show CDR1 as WNHNN and CDR2 as SYGVQD (reference sequence). V lost 6 bases, J lost 1 base, and 6 bases lay in between. The CDR3 has 12 residues. Written as DNA, the CDR3 is TGCGCCAGCAGCCAGGGGAACACTGAAGCTTTCTTT. The encoded protein is CASSQGNTEAFF.

Notes on this clone: At the DNA level, this CDR3 is encoded by other sequences in the same sample as well. The chain carries TRBV19 and TRBJ1-1, with D tentatively TRBD1 (5 bases). Germline V gives CDR1 LNHDA, CDR2 SQIVND (reference sequence). V lost 2 bases to trimming and J lost 6 bases, with 7 bases between them. CDR3 length: 12 amino acids. In DNA, the CDR3 is TGTGCCAGTAGTATAAGGGGACCTGAAGCTTTCTTT. Amino acids: CASSIRGPEAFF.

The genes are TRBV30 and TRBJ1-5; D might be TRBD1 (5 bases). V dropped 3 bases and J dropped 0 bases, with 12 bases sitting between them. The CDR3 loop spans 15 amino acids. Germline V gives CDR1 GTSNPN, CDR2 SVGIG (reference sequence). The CDR3 spells CAWSREGYSNQPQHF. In nucleotides, the CDR3 is TGTGCCTGGAGCAGGGAAGGGTATAGCAATCAGCCCCAGCATTTT.

Note on this clone: The sample holds other DNA sequences that translate to the same CDR3. The chain couples TRBV19 to TRBJ1-5; D not resolved. V lost 3 bases to trimming and J lost 1 base, with 10 bases between them. The germline CDR1 and CDR2 sequences are LNHDA and SQIVND (reference sequence). This CDR3 is built from 15 residues. CDR3 sequence: CASSIEGASNQPQHF. The CDR3 region has the DNA TGTGCCAGTAGTATCGAGGGTGCGAGCAATCAGCCCCAGCATTTT.

The chain links TRBV6-5 to TRBJ2-5; no reliable D call. Germline V gene sequence: CDR1 MNHEY, CDR2 SVGAGI. The CDR3 has 14 amino acids. V gave up 0 bases and J gave up 5 bases, with 10 bases separating them. CDR3 loop: CASSYSRRLETQYF. DNA of the CDR3: TGTGCCAGCAGTTACTCGCGACGTTTGGAGACCCAGTACTTC.

This clone was found once. The V and J genes are TRBV5-5 and TRBJ2-2, with TRBD1 matching over 8 bases. The CDR3 has 16 amino acids. The germline CDR1 and CDR2 sequences are SGHKS and YYEKEE (reference sequence). V lost 1 base, J lost 6 bases, and 8 bases stayed unmatched. In nucleotides, the CDR3 is TGTGCCAGCAGCTTGTTTAGGCCAGGGGGCCCCGGGGAGCTGTTTTTT. This encodes CASSLFRPGGPGELFF. Full variable domain (remainder filled in from reference TRBV5-5 and TRBJ2-2): DAGVTQSPTHLIKTRGQQVTLRCSPISGHKSVSWYQQVLGQGPQFIFQYYEKEERGRGNFPDRFSARQFPNYSSELNVNALLLGDSALYLCASSLFRPGGPGELFFGEGSRLTVL.

The chain recombines TRBV28 with TRBJ2-5, with 8 bases that match TRBD1. Unmatched junction bases numbered 9, after V lost 1 base and J lost 2 bases. Germline CDR1 MDHEN, CDR2 SYDVKM. This CDR3 is 17 amino acids long. The CDR3 DNA follows: TGTGCCAGCAGTTTATCCCGAACAGGGGGGAGGCAAGAGACCCAGTACTTC. Residues: CASSLSRTGGRQETQYF.

This clone was observed a few times. The genes are TRBV18 and TRBJ2-3; 12 positions agree with TRBD2. Germline CDR1 reads KGHSH; CDR2 reads LQKENI. After removal of 6 bases from V and 6 bases from J, the junction contained 10 bases not matched to a gene. CDR3 length equals 16 residues. As DNA, the CDR3 is TGTGCCAGCTCCGGACTAGCGGGACCAACGGTCGATACGCAGTATTTT. Its protein is CASSGLAGPTVDTQYF.

The chain joins TRBV6-6 to TRBJ2-1; 10 bases are shared with TRBD2. After removal of 2 bases from V and 8 bases from J, the junction contained 6 bases not matched to a gene. CDR3 size: 15 residues. Germline values: CDR1 MNHNY, CDR2 SVGAGI (reference sequence). The CDR3 sequence: CASSYGAGGRDEQFF. The CDR3 DNA follows: TGTGCCAGCAGTTACGGAGCGGGAGGGAGGGATGAGCAGTTCTTC.

V gene TRBV5-1 combines with J gene TRBJ1-1; unclear D gene. This CDR3 is 11 amino acids long. The V gene's germline CDR1 is SGHRS and CDR2 YFSETQ. V gave up 5 bases and J gave up 5 bases, with 7 bases separating them. In nucleotides, the CDR3 is TGCGCCAGCAGATCAGGAACTGAAGCTTTCTTT. It codes for CASRSGTEAFF.

J is TRBJ1-1 and V is TRBV11-1, with D perhaps TRBD1 (5 bases). Germline CDR1 and CDR2: SGHAT and FQDESV (reference sequence). The CDR3 contains 16 residues. The V gene lost 4 bases and the J gene lost 5 bases, with 20 bases spanning the gap. CDR3 bases: TGTGCCAGCAGCTCATCGGGGAGGGGATGGTGGACTGAAGCTTTCTTT. Translated, it gives CASSSSGRGWWTEAFF.

This clone has just a few counts. The chain combines TRBV6-6 with TRBJ1-1; D unresolved. CDR1 is MNHNY, CDR2 SVGAGI, per germline (reference sequence). The V end was cut by 8 bases, the J end by 1 base, with 11 bases between. CDR3 length: 13 residues. The CDR3 loop reads CASHEDPNTEAFF. CDR3 in DNA: TGTGCCAGCCACGAGGACCCGAACACTGAAGCTTTCTTT.

This rearrangement joins TRBV27 to TRBJ1-6, with a possible D match to TRBD1 (5 bases). The CDR3 extends over 15 amino acids. Germline V gene data show CDR1 as MNHEY and CDR2 as SMNVEV (reference sequence). Trimming left V 3 bases short and J 7 bases short, with 13 bases between. In DNA, the CDR3 is TGTGCCAGCAGTTTGGGGCAGGCCTCAAATTCACCCCTCCACTTT. Its protein is CASSLGQASNSPLHF.

The chain joins TRBV28 to TRBJ2-3; tentatively, D is TRBD1 (6 bases). Germline V CDR1 and CDR2: MDHEN, SYDVKM. The CDR3 totals 13 residues. Trimming left V 5 bases short and J 7 bases short, with 13 bases between. The CDR3 here is CASSEETGYTQYF. The CDR3 nucleotides read TGTGCCAGCAGTGAGGAGACAGGCTATACGCAGTATTTT. Full variable domain (rest looked up from reference TRBV28 and TRBJ2-3): DVKVTQSSRYLVKRTGEKVFLECVQDMDHENMFWYRQDPGLGLRLIYFSYDVKMKEKGDIPEGYSVSREKKERFSLILESASTNQTSMYLCASSEETGYTQYFGPGTRLTVL.

This sequence joins TRBV11-2 and TRBJ1-4, with 8 bases that match TRBD1. Per germline, CDR1 SGHAT and CDR2 FQNNGV. With 5 bases clipped from V and 4 bases from J, the junction kept 3 bases outside the gene matches. The CDR3 spans 14 residues. CDR3: CASSPTGVNEKLFF. The CDR3 DNA sequence: TGTGCCAGCAGCCCGACAGGGGTTAATGAAAAACTGTTTTTT.

On this clone itself: Other DNA sequences in the sample encode the same CDR3. The V call is TRBV7-2, the J call TRBJ2-3; D is ambiguous. V gave up 5 bases and J gave up 3 bases, with 3 bases separating them. This CDR3 region has 11 residues. Per germline, CDR1 SGHTA and CDR2 FQGNSA. The CDR3, as DNA: TGTGCCAGCAGCCTAACAGATACGCAGTATTTT. Its translation: CASSLTDTQYF.

The chain is built from TRBV7-2 and TRBJ2-7, with 8 bases matching TRBD1. The trim removed 6 bases at V and 1 base at J, leaving 8 bases unmatched. The CDR3 covers 15 residues. CDR1 and CDR2 from the germline V gene are SGHTA and FQGNSA. CDR3 loop: CASRKTGAGSYEQYF. The CDR3 DNA reads as TGTGCCAGCAGGAAGACAGGGGCCGGATCCTACGAGCAGTACTTC.

This chain uses TRBV13 with TRBJ2-7, with D possibly being TRBD1 (5 bases). Germline CDR1 reads PRHDT; CDR2 reads FYEKMQ (reference sequence). CDR3 length: 13 residues. Trimming pared 5 bases from V and 5 bases from J, leaving 13 bases between. The CDR3 bases are TGTGCCAGCAGCAACCTCCGACAGAACGAGCAGTACTTC. Translating gives CASSNLRQNEQYF. The variable domain in full, completed from reference TRBV13 and TRBJ2-7, reads AAGVIQSPRHLIKEKRETATLKCYPIPRHDTVYWYQQGPGQDPQFLISFYEKMQSDKGSIPDRFSAQQFSDYHSELNMSSLELGDSALYFCASSNLRQNEQYFGPGTRLTVT.

In regard to this clone: Other nucleotide sequences in the sample specify the same CDR3. In DNA form, the CDR3 reads TGCGCCAGCAGCTTGAATCGAGGAGATACGCAGTATTTT. As protein: CASSLNRGDTQYF. This chain joins TRBV5-1 and TRBJ2-3; no reliable D call. The V and J ends lost 1 base and 5 bases respectively, with 8 bases between them. This CDR3 is built from 13 residues. Per the germline V gene, CDR1 is SGHRS and CDR2 is YFSETQ.

Concerning this clone itself: Within the sample, other DNA sequences also encode this same CDR3. The rearrangement uses TRBV2 and TRBJ2-5, with a possible D match to TRBD2 (6 bases). The germline gives CDR1 SNHLY, CDR2 FYNNEI. V dropped 8 bases and J dropped 5 bases, with 12 bases sitting between them. The CDR3 is 12 residues long. The CDR3 nucleotides read TGTGCCAGCCGCCCCGGAGGGGAGACCCAGTACTTC. It codes for CASRPGGETQYF.

The chain links TRBV2 to TRBJ1-3; 8 nucleotides align to TRBD1. Germline V gene sequence: CDR1 SNHLY, CDR2 FYNNEI. V was pared by 10 bases and J by 4 bases, with 9 bases of the junction left unmatched. This CDR3 is 14 amino acids long. The CDR3: CATSPDRVGNTIYF. CDR3 in DNA: TGTGCCACCTCACCGGACAGGGTAGGAAACACCATATATTTT.

The chain has TRBV6-5 and TRBJ1-2; D is possibly TRBD1 (5 bases). Between the trimmed V and J ends, which lost 0 bases and 4 bases, there was a span of 12 bases. The CDR3 length is 15 residues. The germline V gene encodes CDR1 MNHEY and CDR2 SVGAGI. In nucleotides, the CDR3 is TGTGCCAGCAGTTACTCCTTAAGGGGTGGCTATGGCTACACCTTC. It translates to CASSYSLRGGYGYTF.

V and J are TRBV10-1 and TRBJ2-5; TRBD2 matches at 8 bases. This CDR3 is 13 amino acids long. The germline V gene encodes CDR1 WNHNN and CDR2 SYGVQD (reference sequence). Germline trimming cut 5 bases from V and 5 bases from J; bases unmatched to any gene: 4. As DNA, the CDR3 is TGCGCCAGCAGTCCCGGACTAGCTGAGACCCAGTACTTC. Protein: CASSPGLAETQYF.

A remark on this clone: One end of the junction varies from germline; a read error may be responsible. The gene calls are TRBV6-1 and TRBJ1-1, with D perhaps matching TRBD1 (6 bases). The CDR3 loop spans 13 amino acids. Germline-derived CDR1 and CDR2 are MNHNS and SASEGT. The CDR3 sequence is CASSEAYRDFALF. CDR3 DNA sequence: TGTGCCAGCAGTGAAGCGTACAGGGACTTTGCCCTCTTT.

This chain connects TRBV12-5 to TRBJ2-5; D is unclear. CDR3 length: 14 residues. Trimming cost V 3 bases and J 1 base, with 9 bases left between them. The V gene's germline CDR1 is LGHNT and CDR2 FRNRAP. CDR3 sequence reads: CASGFQNVQETQYF. The CDR3 DNA reads as TGTGCTAGTGGTTTTCAGAACGTCCAAGAGACCCAGTACTTC.

The chain is built from TRBV7-2 and TRBJ2-1; a weak D match, TRBD2 (6 bases). CDR3 length: 14 amino acids. Trimming left V 5 bases short and J 5 bases short, with 13 bases between. Germline values: CDR1 SGHTA, CDR2 FQGNSA. CDR3 sequence reads: CASSPLGGDNEQFF. CDR3 nucleotide sequence: TGTGCCAGCAGCCCCTTGGGGGGAGACAATGAGCAGTTCTTC. Full variable domain (rest looked up from reference TRBV7-2 and TRBJ2-1): GAGVSQSPSNKVTEKGKDVELRCDPISGHTALYWYRQSLGQGLEFLIYFQGNSAPDKSGLPSDRFSAERTGGSVSTLTIQRTQQEDSAVYLCASSPLGGDNEQFFGPGTRLTVL.

The chain employs TRBV5-6 and TRBJ1-5; D call uncertain. There are 13 residues in the CDR3. CDR1 and CDR2 from the germline V gene are SGHDT and YYEEEE. Trimming took off 2 bases at V and 4 bases at J, with 7 bases between the two ends. DNA for the CDR3: TGTGCCAGCAGCTTTAGAGAGAATCAGCCCCAGCATTTT. Its protein is CASSFRENQPQHF.

The chain links TRBV6-6 to TRBJ2-7; perhaps TRBD2 as D (6 bases). Germline V gene lookup returns CDR1 MNHNY and CDR2 SVGAGI (reference sequence). CDR3 length: 14 amino acids. Trimming stripped 6 bases from V and 3 bases from J, with 15 bases between. CDR3 amino acids: CASSRAGLGYEQYF. The CDR3 DNA reads as TGTGCCAGCAGCCGAGCGGGTCTAGGCTACGAGCAGTACTTC.

The chain employs TRBV25-1 and TRBJ1-1; D unresolved. Trimming removed 3 bases from V and 5 bases from J, with 10 bases in between. This CDR3 comprises 13 residues. The germline V gene has CDR1 MGHDK and CDR2 SYGVNS. This CDR3 is CASSEVGKTEAFF. The DNA of the CDR3 is TGTGCCAGCAGTGAGGTAGGGAAGACTGAAGCTTTCTTT. Complete variable domain (other parts from reference TRBV25-1 and TRBJ1-1): EADIYQTPRYLVIGTGKKITLECSQTMGHDKMYWYQQDPGMELHLIHYSYGVNSTEKGDLSSESTVSRIRTEHFPLTLESARPSHTSQYLCASSEVGKTEAFFGQGTRLTVV.

The chain has TRBV12-5 and TRBJ1-2; D perhaps matches TRBD1 (6 bases). The CDR3 consists of 13 residues. Per germline, CDR1 LGHNT and CDR2 FRNRAP. Trimming pared 2 bases from V and 4 bases from J, leaving 8 bases between. CDR3 protein: CASGLTDSYGYTF. CDR3 coding DNA: TGTGCTAGTGGTTTGACGGACAGCTATGGCTACACCTTC.